Given below is one T cell receptor (beta chain) in context. Its antigen is unknown. T-allo10 cells from the graft donor were described as anergic, host-alloantigen-specific, and alloantigen-specific suppressors. The data belong to a study of type 1 regulatory T cells. At the level of the study: An in vitro protocol generated T-allo10, a Tr1-enriched, alloantigen-specific CD4 T cell product.

TCRdb reprocessed the reads via MiXCR and lists one record per CDR3 protein. This sample yields roughly 71,000 distinct CDR3 sequences, of which roughly three fifths are seen a single time; 7.6% belongs to the top ten. Sequenced: cultured T cells, either the whole culture or a sorted T cell fraction (not recorded which). Subset denoted: Tr1-enriched cell product generated in vitro against host alloantigens. The TCR sequence derives from a human donor in good health.

CDR3 DNA: TGTGCCAGCTCACCGACTAGCGGGAGTATATACGAGCAGTACTTC. It is translated as CASSPTSGSIYEQYF. This chain joins TRBV18 and TRBJ2-7; 12 bases align to TRBD2. The germline CDR1 and CDR2 sequences are KGHSH and LQKENI. The CDR3 is 15 amino acids. Unmatched junction bases numbered 4, after V lost 3 bases and J lost 4 bases.